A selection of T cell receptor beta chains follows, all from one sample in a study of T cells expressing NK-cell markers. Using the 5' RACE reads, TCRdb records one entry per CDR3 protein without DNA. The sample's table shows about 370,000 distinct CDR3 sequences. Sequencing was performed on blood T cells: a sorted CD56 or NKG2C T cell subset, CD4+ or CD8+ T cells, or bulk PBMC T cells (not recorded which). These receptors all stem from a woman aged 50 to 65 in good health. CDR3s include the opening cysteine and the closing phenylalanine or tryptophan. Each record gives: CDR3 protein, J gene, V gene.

cdr3_aa: CSAARSSLAKNIQYF; j_call: TRBJ2-4; v_call: TRBV20-1
cdr3_aa: CASSSWDRGRETQYF; j_call: TRBJ2-5; v_call: TRBV12-3/TRBV12-4
cdr3_aa: CAWSSPVGRRNTEAFF; j_call: TRBJ1-1; v_call: TRBV30
cdr3_aa: CASSSSLEVGYTF; j_call: TRBJ1-2; v_call: TRBV12-3/TRBV12-4
cdr3_aa: CAISERGLLSKAKNIQYF; j_call: TRBJ2-4; v_call: TRBV10-3
cdr3_aa: CASSYSLQGPGRTQYF; j_call: TRBJ2-5; v_call: TRBV6-5
cdr3_aa: CSASLSSRLYEQYF; j_call: TRBJ2-7; v_call: TRBV20-1
cdr3_aa: CASSSRGGGVGTDTQYF; j_call: TRBJ2-3; v_call: TRBV7-2
cdr3_aa: CSARVLGLAGGEQFF; j_call: TRBJ2-1; v_call: TRBV20-1
cdr3_aa: CASSPIRSKNIQYF; j_call: TRBJ2-4; v_call: TRBV7-6
cdr3_aa: CSARTGDNEQFF; j_call: TRBJ2-1; v_call: TRBV29-1
cdr3_aa: CASSFGRSNTGELFF; j_call: TRBJ2-2; v_call: TRBV7-9
cdr3_aa: CASSFSPASNQPQHF; j_call: TRBJ1-5; v_call: TRBV5-1
cdr3_aa: CATSFEAGNTEAFF; j_call: TRBJ1-1; v_call: TRBV27
cdr3_aa: CSGRKPGSDTQYF; j_call: TRBJ2-3; v_call: TRBV29-1